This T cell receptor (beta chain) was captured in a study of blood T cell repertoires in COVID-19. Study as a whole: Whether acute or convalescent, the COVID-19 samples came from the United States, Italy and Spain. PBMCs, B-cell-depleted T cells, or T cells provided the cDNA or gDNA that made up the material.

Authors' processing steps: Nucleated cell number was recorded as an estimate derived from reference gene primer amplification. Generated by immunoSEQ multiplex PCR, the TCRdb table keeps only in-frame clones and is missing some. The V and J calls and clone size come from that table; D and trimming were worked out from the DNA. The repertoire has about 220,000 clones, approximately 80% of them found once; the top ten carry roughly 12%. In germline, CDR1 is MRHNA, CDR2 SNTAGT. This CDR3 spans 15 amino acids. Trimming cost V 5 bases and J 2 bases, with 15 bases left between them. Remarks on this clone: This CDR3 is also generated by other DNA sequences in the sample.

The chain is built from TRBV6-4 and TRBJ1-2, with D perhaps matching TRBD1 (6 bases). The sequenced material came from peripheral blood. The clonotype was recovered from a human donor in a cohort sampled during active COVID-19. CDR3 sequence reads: CASSPLGGTNYGYTF. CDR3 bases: TGTGCCAGCAGTCCCTTAGGGGGAACCAACTATGGCTACACCTTC.